This T cell receptor (beta chain) was sequenced in a study of blood T cells in healthy people across ages. The study, taken as a whole, reports: Per-million-T-cell TCR beta diversity fell roughly linearly with age.

Primed by a sample-barcoded 5' primer and a J-beta primer mix, a second PCR proceeded for 7 to 11 cycles. Each CDR3 protein is one row after TCRdb ran MiXCR on the 5' RACE reads. The repertoire has more than 750,000 distinct CDR3 sequences, almost 30% of them found once; the top ten carry roughly 10%. A word on this clonotype: As yet, its antigen is unknown.

This same sample was also part of a study on T cells of mothers and their children. This second study notes: Samples came from a few healthy Caucasian mothers and their six children. From each mother came over 8 million TCR beta CDR3 reads, and from each child came some 3.2 million.

Material for sequencing was blood. The TCR originated in a woman aged 40 to 50 in good health.

As DNA, the CDR3 is TGTGCCAGCACTAAATCGGCAGTAGACGAGCAGTACTTC. It yields the protein CASTKSAVDEQYF. The chain combines TRBV6-5 with TRBJ2-4; D ambiguous. The DNA matches TRBJ2-7 better at its end, which makes the J call doubtful. The CDR3 runs to 13 residues. Germline lookup yields CDR1 MNHEY and CDR2 SVGAGI.